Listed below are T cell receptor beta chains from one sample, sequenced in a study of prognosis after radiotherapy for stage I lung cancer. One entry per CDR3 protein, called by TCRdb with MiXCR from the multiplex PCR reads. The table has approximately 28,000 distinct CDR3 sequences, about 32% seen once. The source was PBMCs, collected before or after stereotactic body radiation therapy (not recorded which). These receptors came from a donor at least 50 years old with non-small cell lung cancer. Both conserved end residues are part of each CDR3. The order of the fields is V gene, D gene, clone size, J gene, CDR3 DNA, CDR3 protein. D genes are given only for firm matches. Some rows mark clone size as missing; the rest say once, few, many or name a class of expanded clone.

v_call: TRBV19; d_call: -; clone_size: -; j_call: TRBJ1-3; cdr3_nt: TGTGCCAGTAGTATCGCGGGCTCTGGAAACACCATATATTTT; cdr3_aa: CASSIAGSGNTIYF
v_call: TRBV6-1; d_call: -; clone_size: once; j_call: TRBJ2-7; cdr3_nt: TGTGCCAGCAGTGAAGGGATCGCGAGCTCCTACGAGCAGTACTTC; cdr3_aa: CASSEGIASSYEQYF
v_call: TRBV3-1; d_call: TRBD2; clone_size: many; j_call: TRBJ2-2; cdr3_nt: TGTGCCAGCAGCCAAAGCGGGAGGGTCGGGGAGCTGTTTTTT; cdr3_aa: CASSQSGRVGELFF
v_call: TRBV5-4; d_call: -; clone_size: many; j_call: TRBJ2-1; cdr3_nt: TGTGCCAGCAGCTTGGATCCTGCCTACAATGAGCAGTTCTTC; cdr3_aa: CASSLDPAYNEQFF
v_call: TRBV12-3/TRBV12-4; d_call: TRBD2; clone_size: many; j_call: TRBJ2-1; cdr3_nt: TGTGCCAGCAGACCTACTAGCGGGGGGGCTTATGAGCAGTTCTTC; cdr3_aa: CASRPTSGGAYEQFF
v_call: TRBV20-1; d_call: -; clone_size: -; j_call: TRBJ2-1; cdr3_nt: TGCAGTGCTAGGCGGACTGAGCAGTTCTTC; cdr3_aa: CSARRTEQFF
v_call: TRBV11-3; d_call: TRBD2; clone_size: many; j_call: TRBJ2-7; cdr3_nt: TGTGCCAGCAGCTTAGGAGCGGGAGGGTCCTACGAGCAGTACTTC; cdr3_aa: CASSLGAGGSYEQYF
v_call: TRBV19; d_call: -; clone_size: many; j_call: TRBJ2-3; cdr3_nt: TGTGTCAGTAACCTCCAGGGACGGGCGAGCACAGATACGCAGTATTTT; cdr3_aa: CVSNLQGRASTDTQYF
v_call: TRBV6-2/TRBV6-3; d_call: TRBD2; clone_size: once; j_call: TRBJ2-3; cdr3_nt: TGTGCCAGCAGGACAGTGACTAGCGGGAGGGCACGAAGATTCACAGATACGCAGTATTTT; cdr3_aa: CASRTVTSGRARRFTDTQYF
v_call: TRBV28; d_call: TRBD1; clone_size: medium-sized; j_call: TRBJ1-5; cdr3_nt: TGTGCCAGCAGTATACTGACAGGGGAAGGCAATCAGCCCCAGCATTTT; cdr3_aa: CASSILTGEGNQPQHF
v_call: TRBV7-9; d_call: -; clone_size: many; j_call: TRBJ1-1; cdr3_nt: TGTGCCAGCAGCTTGTGGCAGTCGAACACTGAAGCTTTCTTT; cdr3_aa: CASSLWQSNTEAFF
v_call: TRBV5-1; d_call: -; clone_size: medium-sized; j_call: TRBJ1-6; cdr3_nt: TGCGCCAGCAGCTTGGCACAGACTAATTCACCCCTCCACTTT; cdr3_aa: CASSLAQTNSPLHF
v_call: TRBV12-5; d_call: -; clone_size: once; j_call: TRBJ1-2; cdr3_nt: TGTGCTAGTGTCCCGGACACCACCCTCTATGGCTACACCTTC; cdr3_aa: CASVPDTTLYGYTF
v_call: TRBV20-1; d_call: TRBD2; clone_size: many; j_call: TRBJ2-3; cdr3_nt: TGCAGTGCTAGAGCAAAACTAGCGGGGAAGGCAGATACGCAGTATTTT; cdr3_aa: CSARAKLAGKADTQYF
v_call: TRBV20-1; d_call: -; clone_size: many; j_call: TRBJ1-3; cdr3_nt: TGCAGTGCTAGTCAAGGTTCCGGAAACACCATATATTTT; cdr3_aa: CSASQGSGNTIYF
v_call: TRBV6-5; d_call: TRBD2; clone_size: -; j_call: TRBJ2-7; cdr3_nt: TGTGCCAGCAGTTATTCAGGGGGACTAGCGGGAAGAGAGGAGTACTTC; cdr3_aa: CASSYSGGLAGREEYF
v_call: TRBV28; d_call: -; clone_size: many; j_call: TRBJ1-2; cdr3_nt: TGTGCCAGCAGCGCCATGACAAGGGCGGCGGGCTACACCTTC; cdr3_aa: CASSAMTRAAGYTF
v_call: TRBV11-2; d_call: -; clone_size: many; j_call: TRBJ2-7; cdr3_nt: TGTGCCAGCAGCCTCAACTACGAGCAGTACTTC; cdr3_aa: CASSLNYEQYF
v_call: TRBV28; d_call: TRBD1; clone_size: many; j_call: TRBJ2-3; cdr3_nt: TGTGCCAGCAGTACCTCCGGACAGGGGCCAGATACGCAGTATTTT; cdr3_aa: CASSTSGQGPDTQYF
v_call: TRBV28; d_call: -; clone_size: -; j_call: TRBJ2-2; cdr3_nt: TGTGCCAGCAGTTTGAGTTCTTCCGGGCAGATTAACACCGGGGAGCTGTTTTTT; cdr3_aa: CASSLSSSGQINTGELFF
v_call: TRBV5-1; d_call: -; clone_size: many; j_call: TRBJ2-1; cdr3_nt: TGCGCCAGCAGCTTGGCGGCCATCCGGGCCAATGAGCAGTTCTTC; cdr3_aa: CASSLAAIRANEQFF
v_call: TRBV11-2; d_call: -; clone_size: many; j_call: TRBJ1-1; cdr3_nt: TGTGCCAGCAGCTTAAAGGGAGGGTGGAGGACTGAAGCTTTCTTT; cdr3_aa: CASSLKGGWRTEAFF
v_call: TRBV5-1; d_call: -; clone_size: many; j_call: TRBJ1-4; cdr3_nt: TGCGCCAGCAGCTTTGGCGAAAAACTGTTTTTT; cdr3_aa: CASSFGEKLFF
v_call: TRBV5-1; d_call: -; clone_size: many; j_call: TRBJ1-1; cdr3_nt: TGCGCCAGCAGCCGGGGGGTGGGAGTCTCGAACACTGAAGCTTTCTTT; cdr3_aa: CASSRGVGVSNTEAFF
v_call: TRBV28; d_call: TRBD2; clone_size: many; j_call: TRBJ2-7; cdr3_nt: TGTGCCAGCTTTGGGACTAGCGGGGGGGCCTACGAGCAGTACTTC; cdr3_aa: CASFGTSGGAYEQYF
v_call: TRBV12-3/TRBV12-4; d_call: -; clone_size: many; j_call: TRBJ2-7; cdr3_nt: TGTGCCAGCGGAACGTGGGGTGCCTACGAGCAGTACTTC; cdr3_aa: CASGTWGAYEQYF
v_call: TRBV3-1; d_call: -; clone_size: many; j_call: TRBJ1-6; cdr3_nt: TGTGCCAGCAGCCTTGGGACGGGGGATTCACCCCTCCACTTT; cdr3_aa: CASSLGTGDSPLHF
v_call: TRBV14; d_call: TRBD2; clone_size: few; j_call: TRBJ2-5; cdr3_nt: TGTGCCAGCAGCCAAGGTGGTCTAGCGGGAGTGGGGACCCAGTACTTC; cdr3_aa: CASSQGGLAGVGTQYF
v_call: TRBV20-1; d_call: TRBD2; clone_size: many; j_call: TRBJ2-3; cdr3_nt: TGCAGTGCTACCGAAGCTAGCGGGGTCGGCGATACGCAGTATTTT; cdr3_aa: CSATEASGVGDTQYF
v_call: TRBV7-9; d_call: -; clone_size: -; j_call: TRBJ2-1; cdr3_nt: TGTGCCAGCAGCTTAGTAGGGGTTAATGAGCAGTTCTTC; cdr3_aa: CASSLVGVNEQFF
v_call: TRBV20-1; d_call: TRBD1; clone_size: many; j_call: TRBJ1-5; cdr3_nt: TGCAGTGCGTACGGACAGGGGGCCACAAGCAATCAGCCCCAGCATTTT; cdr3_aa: CSAYGQGATSNQPQHF
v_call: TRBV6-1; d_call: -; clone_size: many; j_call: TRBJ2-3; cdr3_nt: TGTGCCAGCAGTGAACAATTCAGCGGCACAGATACGCAGTATTTT; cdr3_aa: CASSEQFSGTDTQYF
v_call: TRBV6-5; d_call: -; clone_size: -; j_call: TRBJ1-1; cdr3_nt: TGTGCCAGCAGTTACGTCGGCAGGGGGAACACTGAAGCTTTCTTT; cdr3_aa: CASSYVGRGNTEAFF
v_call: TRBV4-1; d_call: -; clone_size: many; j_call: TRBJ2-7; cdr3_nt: TGCGCCAGCAGCCAAGATCGTGGGTTTCTCTACGAGCAGTACTTC; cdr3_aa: CASSQDRGFLYEQYF
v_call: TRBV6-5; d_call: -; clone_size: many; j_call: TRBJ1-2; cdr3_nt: TGTGCCAGCAGTTACTCGGAACTAACGCAAGGCTACACCTTC; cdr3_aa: CASSYSELTQGYTF
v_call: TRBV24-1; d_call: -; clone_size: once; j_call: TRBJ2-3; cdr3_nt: TGTGCCACCAGTGATTTTCTCGGGAGCTCAGATACGCAGTATTTT; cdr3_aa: CATSDFLGSSDTQYF
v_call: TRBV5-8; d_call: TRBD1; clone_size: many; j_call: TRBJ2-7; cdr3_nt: TGTGCCAGCAGCTCTCGAAGGGACAGGGACGAGCAGTACTTC; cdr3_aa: CASSSRRDRDEQYF
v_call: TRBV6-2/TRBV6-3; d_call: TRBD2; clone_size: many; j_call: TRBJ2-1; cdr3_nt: TGTGCCAGCAGTTACTCGGGACTAGCGGGGGTATACAATGAGCAGTTCTTC; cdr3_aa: CASSYSGLAGVYNEQFF
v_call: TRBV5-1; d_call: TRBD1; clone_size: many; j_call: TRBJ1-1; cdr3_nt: TGCGCCAGCAGCCCAGGGACAGTTCCGGGCACTGAAGCTTTCTTT; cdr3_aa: CASSPGTVPGTEAFF
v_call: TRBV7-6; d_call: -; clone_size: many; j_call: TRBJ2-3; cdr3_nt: TGTGCCAGCAGCTTAAGTGCGGCCACAGATACGCAGTATTTT; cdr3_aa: CASSLSAATDTQYF
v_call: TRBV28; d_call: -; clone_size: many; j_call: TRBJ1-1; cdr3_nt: TGTGCCAGCACCGAATGGGGAAAGAACACTGAAGCTTTCTTT; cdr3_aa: CASTEWGKNTEAFF
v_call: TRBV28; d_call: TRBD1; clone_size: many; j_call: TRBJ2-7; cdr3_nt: TGTGCCAGCAGTTTGTCTACAGGGGGCTACGAGCAGTACTTC; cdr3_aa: CASSLSTGGYEQYF
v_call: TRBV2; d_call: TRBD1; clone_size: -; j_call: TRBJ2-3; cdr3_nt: TGTGCCAGCAGCTCTGACAGGGAAGGGACAGATACGCAGTATTTT; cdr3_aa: CASSSDREGTDTQYF
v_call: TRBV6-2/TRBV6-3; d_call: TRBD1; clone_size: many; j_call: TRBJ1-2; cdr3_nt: TGTGCCAGCAGGGAGGGACAGAGCATAAACTATGGCTACACCTTC; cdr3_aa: CASREGQSINYGYTF
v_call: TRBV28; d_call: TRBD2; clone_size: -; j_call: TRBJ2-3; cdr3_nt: TGTGCCAGCAGTTTTGAGACTAGCGGGATTAGCACAGATACGCAGTATTTT; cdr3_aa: CASSFETSGISTDTQYF
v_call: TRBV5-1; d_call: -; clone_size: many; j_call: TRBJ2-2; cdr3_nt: TGCGCCAGCAGCACCAGGGAATTTGGCACCGGGGAGCTGTTTTTT; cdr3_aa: CASSTREFGTGELFF
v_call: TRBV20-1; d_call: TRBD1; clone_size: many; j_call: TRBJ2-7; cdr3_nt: TGCAGTGCTAGAGGCGAGGGGGCCGCCTACGAGCAGTACTTC; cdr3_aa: CSARGEGAAYEQYF
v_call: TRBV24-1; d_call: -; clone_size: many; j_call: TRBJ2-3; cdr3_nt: TGTGCCACGTCTAGGGGCCACACAGATACGCAGTATTTT; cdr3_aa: CATSRGHTDTQYF
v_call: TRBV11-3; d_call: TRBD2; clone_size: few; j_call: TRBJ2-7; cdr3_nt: TGTGCCAGCAGCCCACGCGGGGGGACCTACGAGCAGTACTTC; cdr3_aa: CASSPRGGTYEQYF
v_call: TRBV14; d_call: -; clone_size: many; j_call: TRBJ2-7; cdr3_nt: TGTGCCAGCAGCCAAGGGGGGGTAGGCCTCTACGAGCAGTACTTC; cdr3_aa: CASSQGGVGLYEQYF
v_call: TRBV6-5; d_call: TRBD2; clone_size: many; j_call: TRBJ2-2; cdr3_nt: TGTGCCAGCAGTTACGGGGAGGGCACCGGGGAGCTGTTTTTT; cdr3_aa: CASSYGEGTGELFF
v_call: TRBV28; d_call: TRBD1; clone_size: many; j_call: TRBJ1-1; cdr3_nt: TGTGCCAGCATCCCGGGACAGGGGTTTCGTTACACTGAAGCTTTCTTT; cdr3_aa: CASIPGQGFRYTEAFF
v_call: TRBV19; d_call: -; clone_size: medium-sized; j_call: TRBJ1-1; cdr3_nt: TGTGCCAGTAGTTGGAACTCTAACACTGAAGCTTTCTTT; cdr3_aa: CASSWNSNTEAFF
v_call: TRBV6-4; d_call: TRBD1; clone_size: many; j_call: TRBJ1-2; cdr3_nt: TGTGCCAGCAGTGAGAGAGGGACAGGGAGCCACACCTTC; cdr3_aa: CASSERGTGSHTF
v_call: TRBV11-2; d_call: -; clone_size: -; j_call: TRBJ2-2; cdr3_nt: TGTGCCAGCAGCTTACATGGGGGATTTACCGGGGAGCTGTTTTTT; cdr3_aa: CASSLHGGFTGELFF